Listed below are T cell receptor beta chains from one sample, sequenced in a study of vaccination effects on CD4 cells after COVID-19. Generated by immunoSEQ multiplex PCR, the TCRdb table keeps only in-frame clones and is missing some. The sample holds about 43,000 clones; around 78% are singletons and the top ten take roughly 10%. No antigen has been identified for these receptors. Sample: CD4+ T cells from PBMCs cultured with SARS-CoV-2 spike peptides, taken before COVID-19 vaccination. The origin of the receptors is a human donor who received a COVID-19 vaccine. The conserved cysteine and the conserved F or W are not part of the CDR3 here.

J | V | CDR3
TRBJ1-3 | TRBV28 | ASGEQLNSGNTIY
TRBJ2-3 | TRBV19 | ASSPPPIQRTGWKDTQY
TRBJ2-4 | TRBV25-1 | ASSELGGGGNIQY
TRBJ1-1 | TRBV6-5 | ASTGANTEAF
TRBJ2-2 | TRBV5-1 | ASSLDGGGTGELF
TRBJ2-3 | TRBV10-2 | ASKGEGDTDTQY
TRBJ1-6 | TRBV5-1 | ASSHSQENSPLH
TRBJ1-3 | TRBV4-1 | ASSLRDIDGTIY
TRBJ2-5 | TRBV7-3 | ASSPHGGRETQY
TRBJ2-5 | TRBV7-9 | ASSLDTLYQETQY
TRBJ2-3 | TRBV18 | ASSPPGRTNTQY
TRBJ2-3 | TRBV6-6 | ASSLSTDTQY
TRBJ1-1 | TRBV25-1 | ASAPLTGMNTEAF
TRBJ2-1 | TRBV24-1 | ATSDPGGAANEQF
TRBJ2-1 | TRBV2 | ASSLRQSRNEQF
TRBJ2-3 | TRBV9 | ASSVEIAGGLTTDTQY
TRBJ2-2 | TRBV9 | ARPAGTSGTNTGELF
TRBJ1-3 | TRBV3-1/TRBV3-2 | ASSDGPGATIY
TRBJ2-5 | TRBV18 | ASSPSGGRAETQY
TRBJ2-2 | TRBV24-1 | ATSDPQGPLTGELF
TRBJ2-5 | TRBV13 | ASSLAGRGGRETQY
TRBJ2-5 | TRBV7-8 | ASSRTTGSQTQY
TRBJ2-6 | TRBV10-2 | ASSEGGSGANVLT
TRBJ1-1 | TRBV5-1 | ASSLLGQLNTEAF
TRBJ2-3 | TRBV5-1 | ASSWSPRTGKGADTQY
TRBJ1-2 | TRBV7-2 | ASSPRQVGYGYT
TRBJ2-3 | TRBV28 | ASNLRGGPFSTDTQY
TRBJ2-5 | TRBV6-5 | ASRGGGEWETQY
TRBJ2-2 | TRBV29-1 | SVGRTSGGDGELF
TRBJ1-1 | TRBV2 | ANVGTATNTEAF